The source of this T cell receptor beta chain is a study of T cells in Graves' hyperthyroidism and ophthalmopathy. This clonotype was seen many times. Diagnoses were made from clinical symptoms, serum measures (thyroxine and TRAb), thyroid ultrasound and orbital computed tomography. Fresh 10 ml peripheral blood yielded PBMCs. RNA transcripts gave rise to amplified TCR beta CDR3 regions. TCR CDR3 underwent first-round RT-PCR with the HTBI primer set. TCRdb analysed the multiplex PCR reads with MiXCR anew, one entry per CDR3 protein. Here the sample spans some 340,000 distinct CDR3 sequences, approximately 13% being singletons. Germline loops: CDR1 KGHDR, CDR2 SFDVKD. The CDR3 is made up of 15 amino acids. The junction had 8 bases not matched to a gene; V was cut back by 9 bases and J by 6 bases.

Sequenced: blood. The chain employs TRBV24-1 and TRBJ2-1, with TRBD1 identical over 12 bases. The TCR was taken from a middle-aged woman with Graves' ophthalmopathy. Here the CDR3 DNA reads TGTGCCACCTCTAGCCCGGGACAGGGGGCCAATGAGCAGTTCTTC. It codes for CATSSPGQGANEQFF.